This TCR beta chain is from a study of patients and donors after allogeneic stem cell transplantation. The CDR3 runs to 13 residues. Comments on this clonotype: A read error may produce the germline difference seen at one junction end.

Each CDR3 protein is one row after TCRdb ran MiXCR on the RT-PCR reads. This sample has some 200,000 distinct CDR3 sequences, with around 41% found just once. What was sequenced was blood, either unsorted or a sorted T cell fraction (not recorded which). The chain joins TRBV12-3 or TRBV12-4 to TRBJ2-1, with 11 bases aligning to TRBD2. This TCR was sampled from a human donor who was either an allogeneic HSCT recipient or a stem cell or donor lymphocyte infusion donor (not recorded which). It is not recorded whose cells these are; they may come from a transplant donor. CDR3 region: CASSLGGLAALRF. In nucleotides, the CDR3 is TGTGCCAGCAGTTTAGGGGGACTAGCGGCCCTGAGGTTC.